This T cell receptor beta chain emerged from a study of cytomegalovirus exposure and HLA in healthy donors. The study, taken as a whole, reports: Looking again later, the authors saw that most CMV-associated TCR beta chains seemed HLA-restricted.

CDR3 length: 15 residues. Germline CDR1 reads LNHDA; CDR2 reads SQIVND (reference sequence). Amplification used 60 Vbeta primers and 13 Jbeta primers. Sequencing was performed with immunoSEQ multiplex PCR; in TCRdb, only in-frame clones are kept and a portion is missing. The sample has approximately 82,000 clones, roughly 60% seen once. This clone came up once. Its antigen is unknown. One junction end disagrees with the germline gene, perhaps due to a read error. This TCR was sampled from a woman younger than 45 in good health and CMV-seropositive. The rearrangement links TRBV19 to TRBJ1-1; a weak D match, TRBD1 (6 bases). Source material: PBMCs. This CDR3 is CASRIDIRGHTEAFF. The CDR3 region has the DNA TGTGCCAGTAGAATAGATATCAGGGGCCACACTGAAGCTTTCTTT.